The clone carrying this TCR beta chain was recorded at least ten times. The target antigen is unknown. Regions amplified from RNA transcripts were the TCR beta CDR3 regions. A set of HTBI primers served as the primers for a first-round RT-PCR of the TCR CDR3. TCRdb recomputed calls from the multiplex PCR reads with MiXCR, one row per CDR3 protein. This sample has about 740,000 distinct CDR3 sequences, with 11% to 15% found just once. With 5 bases removed from V and 1 base from J, the gap between germline ends came to 12 bases. CDR3 size: 14 residues. This entry is derived from a study of T cells in Graves' hyperthyroidism and ophthalmopathy. Overall study findings and caveats: Ophthalmopathy was model-predicted a median about six months pre-onset.

Diagnoses rested on clinical symptoms, serum thyroxine and TRAb, thyroid ultrasound and orbital computed tomography. Sequencing was carried out using blood. The genes are TRBV12-3 or TRBV12-4 and TRBJ2-7; a possible D gene is TRBD1 (5 bases). This TCR was sampled from a woman aged 18-29 years with Graves' hyperthyroidism. The CDR3 DNA reads TGTGCCAGCAGTCCCAATGCAGGGTCCTACGAGCAGTACTTC. Protein: CASSPNAGSYEQYF.